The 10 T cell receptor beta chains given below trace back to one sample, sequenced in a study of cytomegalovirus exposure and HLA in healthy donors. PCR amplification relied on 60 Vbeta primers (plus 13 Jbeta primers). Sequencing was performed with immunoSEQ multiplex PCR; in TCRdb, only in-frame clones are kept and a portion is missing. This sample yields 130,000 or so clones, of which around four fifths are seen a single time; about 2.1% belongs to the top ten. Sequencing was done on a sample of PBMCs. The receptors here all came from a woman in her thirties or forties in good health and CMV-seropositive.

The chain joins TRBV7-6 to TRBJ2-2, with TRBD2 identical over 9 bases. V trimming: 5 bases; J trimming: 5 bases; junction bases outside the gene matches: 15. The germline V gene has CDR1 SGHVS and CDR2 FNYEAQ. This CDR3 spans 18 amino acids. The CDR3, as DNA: TGTGCCAGCAGCCCTCGATACAGACTAGCGGCTGGTACCGGGGAGCTGTTTTTT. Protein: CASSPRYRLAAGTGELFF.

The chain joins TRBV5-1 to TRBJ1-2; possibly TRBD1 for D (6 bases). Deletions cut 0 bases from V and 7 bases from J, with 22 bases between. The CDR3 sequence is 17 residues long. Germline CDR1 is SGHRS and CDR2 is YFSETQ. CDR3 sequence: CASSLANQGGDGRGYTF. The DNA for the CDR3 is TGCGCCAGCAGCTTGGCCAACCAAGGGGGTGACGGTCGTGGCTACACCTTC.

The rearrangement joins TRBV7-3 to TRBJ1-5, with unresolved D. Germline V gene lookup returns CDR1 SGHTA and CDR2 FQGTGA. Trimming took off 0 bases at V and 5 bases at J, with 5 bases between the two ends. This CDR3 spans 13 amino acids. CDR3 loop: CASSLTPDQPQHF. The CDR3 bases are TGTGCCAGCAGCTTAACCCCCGATCAGCCCCAGCATTTT.

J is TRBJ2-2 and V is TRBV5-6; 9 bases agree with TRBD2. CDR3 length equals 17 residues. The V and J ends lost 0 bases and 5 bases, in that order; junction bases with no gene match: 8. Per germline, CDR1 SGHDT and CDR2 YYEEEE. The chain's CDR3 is CASSLGLASGMTGELFF. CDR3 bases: TGTGCCAGCAGCTTGGGGTTGGCTAGCGGGATGACCGGGGAGCTGTTTTTT.

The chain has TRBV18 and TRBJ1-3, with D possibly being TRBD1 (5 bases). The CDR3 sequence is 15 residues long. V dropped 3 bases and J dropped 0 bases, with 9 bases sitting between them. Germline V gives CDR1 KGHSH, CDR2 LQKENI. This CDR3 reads CASSPGQSSGNTIYF. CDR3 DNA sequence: TGTGCCAGCTCACCCGGACAAAGCTCTGGAAACACCATATATTTT.

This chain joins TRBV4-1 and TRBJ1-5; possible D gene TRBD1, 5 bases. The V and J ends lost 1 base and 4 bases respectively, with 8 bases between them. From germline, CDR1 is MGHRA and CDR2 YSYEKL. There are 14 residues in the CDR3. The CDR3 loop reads CASSQVGGNQPQHF. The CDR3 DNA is TGCGCCAGCAGCCAAGTTGGGGGGAATCAGCCCCAGCATTTT.

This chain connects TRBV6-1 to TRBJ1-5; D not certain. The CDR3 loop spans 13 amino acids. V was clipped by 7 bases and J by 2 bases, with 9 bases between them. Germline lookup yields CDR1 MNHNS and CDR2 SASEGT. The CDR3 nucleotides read TGTGCCAGCATTTCGGCGGGCAATCAGCCCCAGCATTTT. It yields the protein CASISAGNQPQHF.

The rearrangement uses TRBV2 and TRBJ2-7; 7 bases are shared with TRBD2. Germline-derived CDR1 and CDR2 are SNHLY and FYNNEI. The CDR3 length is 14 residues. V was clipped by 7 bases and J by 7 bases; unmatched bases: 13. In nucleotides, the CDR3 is TGTGCCAGCAATCAATTGGGAGGGCCACAGGAGCAGTACTTC. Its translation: CASNQLGGPQEQYF.

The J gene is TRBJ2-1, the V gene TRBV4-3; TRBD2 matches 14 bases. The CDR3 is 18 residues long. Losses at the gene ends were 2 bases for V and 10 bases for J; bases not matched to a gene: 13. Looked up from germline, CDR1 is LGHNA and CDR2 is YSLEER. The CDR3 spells CASSQSGTSGSQAEEQFF. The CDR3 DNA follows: TGCGCCAGCAGCCAATCGGGGACTAGCGGGAGTCAGGCGGAGGAGCAGTTCTTC.

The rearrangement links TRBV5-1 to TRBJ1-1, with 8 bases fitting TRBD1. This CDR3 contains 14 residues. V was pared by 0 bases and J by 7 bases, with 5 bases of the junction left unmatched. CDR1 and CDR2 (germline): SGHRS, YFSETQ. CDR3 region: CASSLDPRGLEAFF. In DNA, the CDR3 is TGCGCCAGCAGCTTGGACCCCAGGGGGCTTGAAGCTTTCTTT.